Below, 29 T cell receptor beta chains from the same sample are listed, as sequenced in a study of Ad26.COV2.S vaccination and SARS-CoV-2 variants. The treatment is: some 19 received Ad26.COV2.S at low or high dose, single or two shots; about 5 received placebo; per-sample allocation not given. The study sampled participants on day 63 after the first vaccine or placebo injection. Repertoires were generated with immunoSEQ multiplex PCR, while TCRdb's copy carries only in-frame clones and drops some. The sample has around 310,000 clones, 85% to 90% seen once. Sequences were derived from peripheral blood, sampled in a trial of Ad26.COV2.S vaccine versus placebo. The receptors here all came from a person aged 18-65 years who received the Ad26.COV2.S COVID-19 vaccine or a placebo.

This sequence joins TRBV7-2 and TRBJ2-1; a possible D gene is TRBD2 (6 bases). The CDR3 extends over 17 amino acids. CDR1 is SGHTA and CDR2 is FQGNSA in the germline V gene. The V and J ends lost 2 bases and 6 bases respectively, with 20 bases between them. CDR3 coding DNA: TGTGCCAGCAGCTTACCGCATTACGGGGGATGGAGCAATGAGCAGTTCTTC. It specifies CASSLPHYGGWSNEQFF.

J is TRBJ2-7 and V is TRBV5-6; D call uncertain. This CDR3 spans 13 amino acids. CDR1 is SGHDT, CDR2 YYEEEE, per germline. The V end lost 2 bases, the J end lost 3 bases, and 9 bases lay between the germline ends. CDR3 sequence (DNA): TGTGCCAGCAGCTTACCAGCCAACTACGAGCAGTACTTC. Translating gives CASSLPANYEQYF.

The J gene is TRBJ2-1, the V gene TRBV7-6, with TRBD2 matching over 9 bases. The trim removed 5 bases at V and 0 bases at J, leaving 14 bases unmatched. The CDR3 runs to 19 residues. CDR1 and CDR2 (germline): SGHVS, FNYEAQ. This chain's CDR3 is CASSLSNGLAGLSYNEQFF. For the CDR3, the DNA is TGTGCCAGCAGCCTAAGTAATGGTCTAGCGGGGCTCTCCTACAATGAGCAGTTCTTC. Full variable domain (outside the CDR3, taken from reference TRBV7-6 and TRBJ2-1): GAGVSQSPRYKVTKRGQDVALRCDPISGHVSLYWYRQALGQGPEFLTYFNYEAQQDKSGLPNDRFSAERPEGSISTLTIQRTEQRDSAMYRCASSLSNGLAGLSYNEQFFGPGTRLTVL.

The chain couples TRBV19 to TRBJ1-5; D may be TRBD1 (6 bases). V lost 5 bases and J lost 4, with 15 bases in between. CDR3 length equals 15 residues. Germline CDR1 is LNHDA and CDR2 is SQIVND (reference sequence). This CDR3 is CASSDYGGGNQPQHF. CDR3 nucleotide sequence: TGTGCCAGTAGTGATTACGGAGGGGGGAATCAGCCCCAGCATTTT.

This clone has just one count. The chain recombines TRBV4-3 with TRBJ2-2, with 12 bases fitting TRBD1. The CDR3 contains 17 residues. Germline CDR1 is LGHNA and CDR2 is YSLEER. The V gene end was trimmed by 3 bases and the J gene end by 5 bases; junction bases not matched to a gene: 7. CDR3 in DNA: TGCGCCAGCAGCCAGGGACAGGGGGCCCCAAGGACCGGGGAGCTGTTTTTT. The encoded protein is CASSQGQGAPRTGELFF.

This sequence joins TRBV18 and TRBJ2-2, with D maybe TRBD2 (5 bases). Germline assignment: CDR1 KGHSH and CDR2 LQKENI. Between the trimmed V and J ends, which lost 2 bases and 2 bases, there was a span of 12 bases. The CDR3 contains 16 residues. The CDR3 reads CASSPGLALNTGELFF. The CDR3 DNA reads as TGTGCCAGCTCACCAGGCCTAGCATTAAACACCGGGGAGCTGTTTTTT.

The V call is TRBV5-1, the J call TRBJ1-1, with D maybe TRBD1 (6 bases). The CDR3 totals 17 residues. V was cut by 1 base and J by 0 bases, with 16 bases left in between. Per germline, CDR1 SGHRS and CDR2 YFSETQ. CDR3 protein: CASSLKGVGVVNTEAFF. In DNA form, the CDR3 reads TGCGCCAGCAGCTTGAAGGGGGTCGGTGTGGTGAACACTGAAGCTTTCTTT.

This clone was seen only once. The gene calls are TRBV19 and TRBJ2-1, with D unresolved. CDR1 is LNHDA and CDR2 is SQIVND in the germline V gene (reference sequence). CDR3 length: 13 amino acids. Trimming left V 3 bases short and J 9 bases short, with 12 bases between. The CDR3 DNA reads TGTGCCAGTAGTATTGAGGCGGAACTTGAGCAGTTCTTC. Translating gives CASSIEAELEQFF. Complete variable domain (other parts from reference TRBV19 and TRBJ2-1): DGGITQSPKYLFRKEGQNVTLSCEQNLNHDAMYWYRQDPGQGLRLIYYSQIVNDFQKGDIAEGYSVSREKKESFPLTVTSAQKNPTAFYLCASSIEAELEQFFGPGTRLTVL.

The rearrangement joins TRBV7-2 to TRBJ1-3; D uncertain. CDR3 length: 16 amino acids. Germline loops: CDR1 SGHTA, CDR2 FQGNSA. Trimming left V 1 base short and J 1 base short, with 11 bases between. The CDR3 here is CASSLGSGMSGNTIYF. In DNA, the CDR3 is TGTGCCAGCAGCTTAGGGTCGGGTATGTCTGGAAACACCATATATTTT.

As to this clone: At one end, the junction sequence differs from germline, possibly due to a read error. The chain employs TRBV15 and TRBJ2-1; no reliable D call. CDR3 length: 9 residues. CDR1 LNHNV and CDR2 YYDKDF come from the germline V gene (reference sequence). The CDR3 coding sequence is TGTGCCACCACCCCTTCGACGCTCTTC. Its translation is CATTPSTLF.

The chain uses TRBV6-5 and TRBJ2-1; 9 bases are shared with TRBD1. Trimming took 8 bases from V and 1 from J; bases not matched to a gene: 3. CDR3 length equals 14 residues. Germline CDR1 reads MNHEY; CDR2 reads SVGAGI. DNA of the CDR3: TGTGCCAGCTCGGGGACAGGGTCCTACAATGAGCAGTTCTTC. Protein product: CASSGTGSYNEQFF.

The chain combines TRBV5-6 with TRBJ1-1; D possibly corresponds to TRBD1 (6 bases). The V gene lost 1 base and the J gene lost 4 bases, with 20 bases spanning the gap. CDR1 and CDR2 from the germline V gene are SGHDT and YYEEEE. This CDR3 has 17 residues. The CDR3 protein is CASSLLQGGHGGTEAFF. CDR3 in DNA: TGTGCCAGCAGCTTGTTACAGGGTGGGCACGGGGGCACTGAAGCTTTCTTT.

The chain uses TRBV29-1 and TRBJ1-2; D is unclear. The germline V gene encodes CDR1 SQVTM and CDR2 ANQGSEA. CDR3 length: 10 residues. V lost 6 bases to trimming and J lost 7 bases, with 9 bases between them. CDR3 sequence (DNA): TGCAGCGTGGACGCCGGTGGCTACACCTTC. Its translation: CSVDAGGYTF.

The chain has TRBV9 and TRBJ2-1; TRBD2 agrees at 11 bases. V gave up 3 bases and J gave up 8 bases; unmatched junction bases: 7. CDR1 is SGDLS, CDR2 YYNGEE, per germline. The CDR3 is 15 residues long. Written as DNA, the CDR3 is TGTGCCAGCAGCGAATTTAGCGGGAGGGCCTATGAGCAGTTCTTC. Its translation: CASSEFSGRAYEQFF. Full variable domain (remainder filled in from reference TRBV9 and TRBJ2-1): DSGVTQTPKHLITATGQRVTLRCSPRSGDLSVYWYQQSLDQGLQFLIQYYNGEERAKGNILERFSAQQFPDLHSELNLSSLELGDSALYFCASSEFSGRAYEQFFGPGTRLTVL.

The chain is built from TRBV5-4 and TRBJ2-3, with 12 bases matching TRBD2. This CDR3 comprises 15 residues. Germline loops: CDR1 SGHNT, CDR2 YYREEE (reference sequence). J gave up 6 bases and V 4 bases, and 6 bases lay outside the gene matches. The DNA of the CDR3 is TGTGCCAGCAGCACCGGACTAGCGGGGCTCGATACGCAGTATTTT. This encodes CASSTGLAGLDTQYF.

The chain is built from TRBV6-2 or TRBV6-3 and TRBJ1-1; D remains unclear. Trimming removed 6 bases at V and 1 base at J, with 9 bases between. CDR1 and CDR2 from the germline V gene are MNHEY and SVGEGT. The CDR3 covers 13 residues. CDR3 sequence reads: CASSRGRNTEAFF. The CDR3 DNA follows: TGTGCCAGCAGCCGCGGACGGAACACTGAAGCTTTCTTT.

The chain couples TRBV7-8 to TRBJ2-1; possibly TRBD2 for D (5 bases). Germline V gives CDR1 SGHVS, CDR2 FQNEAQ. The CDR3 totals 12 residues. Between the trimmed V and J ends, which lost 5 bases and 12 bases, there was a span of 14 bases. In DNA form, the CDR3 reads TGTGCCAGCAGCCGATATCAAGAGGGGCAGTTCTTC. Its translation: CASSRYQEGQFF.

V and J are TRBV27 and TRBJ2-3; D may match TRBD1 or TRBD2 (5 bases each). The CDR3 runs to 17 residues. Per germline, CDR1 MNHEY and CDR2 SMNVEV (reference sequence). The V gene lost 3 bases and the J gene lost 2 bases, with 18 bases spanning the gap. CDR3 sequence reads: CASSFSFPLGPTDTQYF. Here the CDR3 DNA reads TGTGCCAGCAGTTTTTCGTTTCCCCTGGGACCCACAGATACGCAGTATTTT.

J is TRBJ1-2 and V is TRBV14, with D tentatively TRBD1 (5 bases). V shed 4 bases and J shed 6 bases, with 9 bases lying between them. The CDR3 is 12 residues long. Germline V lookup: CDR1 SGHDN, CDR2 FVKESK. The CDR3 DNA follows: TGTGCCAGCAGCCCGACGGGGCATGGCTACACCTTC. Its translation: CASSPTGHGYTF.

This clone was recorded a few times. V usage is TRBV10-3 and J usage is TRBJ1-2; 7 bases map to TRBD1. The J segment lost 0 bases and the V segment lost 6 bases, leaving 4 bases of the junction unmatched. This CDR3 spans 14 amino acids. The V gene's germline CDR1 is ENHRY and CDR2 SYGVKD. The CDR3 DNA is TGTGCCATCAGGCCGGACAGGACTAACTATGGCTACACCTTC. Its translation: CAIRPDRTNYGYTF.

This clone was observed once. The V and J genes are TRBV9 and TRBJ1-2; D possibly corresponds to TRBD1 (6 bases). V shed 3 bases and J shed 5 bases, with 17 bases lying between them. The CDR3 consists of 15 residues. Germline V gene data show CDR1 as SGDLS and CDR2 as YYNGEE. CDR3: CASSGESHRDYGYTF. CDR3 sequence (DNA): TGTGCCAGCAGCGGTGAGTCGCACAGGGATTATGGCTACACCTTC.

The chain combines TRBV18 with TRBJ1-2; D is uncertain. The CDR3 loop spans 15 amino acids. V lost 3 bases and J 4 bases, leaving 15 bases between the germline ends. The germline V gene encodes CDR1 KGHSH and CDR2 LQKENI. CDR3 in DNA: TGTGCCAGCTCACCGCCCGCTGCGGGGTCCTATGGCTACACCTTC. It is translated as CASSPPAAGSYGYTF.

The chain has TRBV7-2 and TRBJ2-2, with 10 bases identical to TRBD2. Looked up from germline, CDR1 is SGHTA and CDR2 is FQGNSA. Trimming removed 3 bases from V and 10 bases from J; junction bases left unmatched: 2. The CDR3 totals 13 residues. The CDR3 DNA reads TGTGCCAGCAGCTTTAGCGGGGGGAAGGAGCTGTTTTTT. The encoded protein is CASSFSGGKELFF.

The rearrangement joins TRBV5-1 to TRBJ2-5; 8 bases are shared with TRBD2. The CDR3 is 18 residues long. From germline, CDR1 is SGHRS and CDR2 YFSETQ. V was pared by 0 bases and J by 7 bases, with 17 bases of the junction left unmatched. The DNA of the CDR3 is TGCGCCAGCAGCTTGGCCTCGGCGGGAGGCGGGACTTCATGGACCCAGTACTTC. Translated, it gives CASSLASAGGGTSWTQYF.

The V call is TRBV19, the J call TRBJ2-7, with no clear D. The CDR3 consists of 13 residues. In germline, CDR1 is LNHDA, CDR2 SQIVND (reference sequence). V lost 5 bases and J lost 0, with 8 bases in between. CDR3 protein: CASSVETSYEQYF. DNA of the CDR3: TGTGCCAGTAGTGTTGAAACCTCCTACGAGCAGTACTTC.

Here the CDR3 reads CASSLAGTGELFF. CDR3 in DNA: TGTGCCAGCAGCTTGGCCGGGACCGGGGAGCTGTTTTTT. J is TRBJ2-2 and V is TRBV5-6; D uncertain. V was shortened by 0 bases and J by 5 bases, with 5 bases between the two germline ends. The CDR3 extends over 13 amino acids. CDR1 SGHDT and CDR2 YYEEEE come from the germline V gene.

This clone appeared a few times. V and J are TRBV6-2 or TRBV6-3 and TRBJ2-5; unclear D gene. CDR1 and CDR2 (germline): MNHEY, SVGEGT. Trimming removed 2 bases at V and 3 bases at J, with 10 bases between. This CDR3 comprises 14 residues. CDR3 sequence reads: CASSYPSLKETQYF. The CDR3 DNA sequence: TGTGCCAGCAGTTACCCCTCCTTAAAAGAGACCCAGTACTTC.

As concerns this clone: This likely comes from a read error, as the CDR3 has no conserved phenylalanine or tryptophan at its end. The DNA is omitted, as the CDR3 cannot be located on it reliably, and the CDR3 follows TCRdb's listing. The CDR3 protein is CASSLGLAGAIVG. The genes are TRBV7-9 and TRBJ2-3; no check of the table's D call, TRBD2, against the DNA was made. Germline assignment: CDR1 SEHNR and CDR2 FQNEAQ (reference sequence). From its first to its last residue, the CDR3 has 13 amino acids.

The chain joins TRBV10-3 to TRBJ1-1; tentatively, D is TRBD1 (5 bases). V shed 7 bases and J shed 0 bases, with 9 bases lying between them. In germline, CDR1 is ENHRY, CDR2 SYGVKD. This CDR3 has 13 residues. This CDR3 reads CAITTDVNTEAFF. As DNA, the CDR3 is TGTGCCATCACGACAGACGTGAACACTGAAGCTTTCTTT.